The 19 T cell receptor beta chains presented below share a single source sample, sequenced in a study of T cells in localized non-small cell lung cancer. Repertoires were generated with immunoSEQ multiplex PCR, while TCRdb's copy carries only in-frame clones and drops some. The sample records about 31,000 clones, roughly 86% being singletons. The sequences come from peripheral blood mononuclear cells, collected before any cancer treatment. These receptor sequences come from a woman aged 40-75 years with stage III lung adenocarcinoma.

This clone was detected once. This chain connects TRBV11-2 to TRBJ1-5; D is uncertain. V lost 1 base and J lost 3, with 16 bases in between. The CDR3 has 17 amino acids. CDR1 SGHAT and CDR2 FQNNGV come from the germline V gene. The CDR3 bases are TGTGCCAGCAGCTTAGGGGCGCGAGGGCAGCTCAATCAGCCCCAGCATTTT. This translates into CASSLGARGQLNQPQHF.

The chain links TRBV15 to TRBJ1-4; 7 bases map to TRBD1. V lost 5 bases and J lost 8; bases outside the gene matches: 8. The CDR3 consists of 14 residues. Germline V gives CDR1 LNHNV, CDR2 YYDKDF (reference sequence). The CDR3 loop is CATSPRPGGEKLFF. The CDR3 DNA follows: TGTGCCACCAGCCCCCGCCCAGGGGGGGAAAAACTGTTTTTT.

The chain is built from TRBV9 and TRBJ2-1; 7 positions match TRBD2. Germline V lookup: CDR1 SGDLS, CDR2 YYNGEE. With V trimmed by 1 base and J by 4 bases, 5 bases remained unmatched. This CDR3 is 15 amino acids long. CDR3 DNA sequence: TGTGCCAGCAGCGTATCGAGCGGGACTTACAATGAGCAGTTCTTC. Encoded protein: CASSVSSGTYNEQFF.

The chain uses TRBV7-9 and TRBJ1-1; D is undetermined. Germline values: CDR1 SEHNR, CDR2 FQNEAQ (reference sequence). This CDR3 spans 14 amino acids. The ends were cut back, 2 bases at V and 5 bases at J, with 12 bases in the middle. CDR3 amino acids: CASSLTWVGTEAFF. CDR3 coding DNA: TGTGCCAGCAGCTTAACGTGGGTAGGAACTGAAGCTTTCTTT.

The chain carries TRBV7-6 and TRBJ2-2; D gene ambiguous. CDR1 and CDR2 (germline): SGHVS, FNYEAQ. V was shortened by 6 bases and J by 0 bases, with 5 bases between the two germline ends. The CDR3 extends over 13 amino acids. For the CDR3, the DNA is TGTGCCAGCAGAGTTACGAACACCGGGGAGCTGTTTTTT. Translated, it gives CASRVTNTGELFF. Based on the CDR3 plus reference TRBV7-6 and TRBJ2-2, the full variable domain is GAGVSQSPRYKVTKRGQDVALRCDPISGHVSLYWYRQALGQGPEFLTYFNYEAQQDKSGLPNDRFSAERPEGSISTLTIQRTEQRDSAMYRCASRVTNTGELFFGEGSRLTVL.

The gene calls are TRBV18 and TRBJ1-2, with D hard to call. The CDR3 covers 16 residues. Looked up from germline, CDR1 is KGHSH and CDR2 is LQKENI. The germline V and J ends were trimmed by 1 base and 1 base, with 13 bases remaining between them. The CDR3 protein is CASSPLQSINNYGYTF. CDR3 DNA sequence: TGTGCCAGCTCACCACTACAGAGTATTAATAACTATGGCTACACCTTC.

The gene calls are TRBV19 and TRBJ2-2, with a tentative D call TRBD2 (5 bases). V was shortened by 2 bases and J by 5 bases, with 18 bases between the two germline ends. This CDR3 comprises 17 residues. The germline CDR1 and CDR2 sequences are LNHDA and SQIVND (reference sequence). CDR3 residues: CASSIIGLAEGTGELFF. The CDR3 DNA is TGTGCCAGTAGTATAATAGGCCTAGCCGAAGGGACCGGGGAGCTGTTTTTT.

The CDR3 protein is CASSRNRGEAYGYTF. CDR3 coding DNA: TGCGCCAGCAGCCGAAACAGGGGGGAGGCCTATGGCTACACCTTC. V is TRBV4-3 and J is TRBJ1-2; 8 bases are a match to TRBD1. This CDR3 is built from 15 residues. The J segment lost 4 bases and the V segment lost 4 bases, leaving 8 bases of the junction unmatched. CDR1 LGHNA and CDR2 YSLEER come from the germline V gene.

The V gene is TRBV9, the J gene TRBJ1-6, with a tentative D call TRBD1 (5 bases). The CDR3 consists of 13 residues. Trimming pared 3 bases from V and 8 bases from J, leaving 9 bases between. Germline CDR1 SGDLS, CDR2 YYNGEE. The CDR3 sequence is CASSGDSYSPLHF. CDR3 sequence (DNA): TGTGCCAGCAGCGGAGACAGTTATTCACCCCTCCACTTT. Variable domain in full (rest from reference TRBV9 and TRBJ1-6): DSGVTQTPKHLITATGQRVTLRCSPRSGDLSVYWYQQSLDQGLQFLIQYYNGEERAKGNILERFSAQQFPDLHSELNLSSLELGDSALYFCASSGDSYSPLHFGNGTRLTVT.

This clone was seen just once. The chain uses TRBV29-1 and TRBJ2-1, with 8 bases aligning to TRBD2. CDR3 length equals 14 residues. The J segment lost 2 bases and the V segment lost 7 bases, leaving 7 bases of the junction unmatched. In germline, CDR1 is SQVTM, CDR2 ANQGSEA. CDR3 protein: CSARAGVAYNEQFF. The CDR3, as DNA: TGCAGCGCCCGAGCGGGAGTGGCCTACAATGAGCAGTTCTTC.

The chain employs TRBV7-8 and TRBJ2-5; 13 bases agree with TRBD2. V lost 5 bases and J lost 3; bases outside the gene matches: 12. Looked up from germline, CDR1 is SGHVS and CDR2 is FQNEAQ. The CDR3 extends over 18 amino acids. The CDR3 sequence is CASSPRTSGGLVEETQYF. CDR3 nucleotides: TGTGCCAGCAGCCCACGGACTAGCGGGGGACTAGTGGAAGAGACCCAGTACTTC.

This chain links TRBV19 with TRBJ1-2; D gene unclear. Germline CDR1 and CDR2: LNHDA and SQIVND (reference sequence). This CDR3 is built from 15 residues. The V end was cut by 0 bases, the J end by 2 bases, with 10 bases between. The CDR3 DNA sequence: TGTGCCAGTAGTATAGAACAGACTGCGAACTATGGCTACACCTTC. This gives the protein CASSIEQTANYGYTF.

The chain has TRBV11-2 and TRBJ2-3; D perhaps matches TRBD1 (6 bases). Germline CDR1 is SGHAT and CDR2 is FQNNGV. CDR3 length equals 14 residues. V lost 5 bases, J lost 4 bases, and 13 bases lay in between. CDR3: CASSPDRLSDTQYF. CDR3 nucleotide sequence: TGTGCCAGCAGCCCCGACAGGTTATCAGATACGCAGTATTTT.

For the CDR3, the DNA is TGTGCCAGCAGTGAAGGGGTCGGGAACACTGAAGCTTTCTTT. Protein: CASSEGVGNTEAFF. The chain employs TRBV6-1 and TRBJ1-1; D is undetermined. Per the germline V gene, CDR1 is MNHNS and CDR2 is SASEGT. The CDR3 is 14 amino acids. Trimming cost V 1 base and J 1 base, with 7 bases left between them.

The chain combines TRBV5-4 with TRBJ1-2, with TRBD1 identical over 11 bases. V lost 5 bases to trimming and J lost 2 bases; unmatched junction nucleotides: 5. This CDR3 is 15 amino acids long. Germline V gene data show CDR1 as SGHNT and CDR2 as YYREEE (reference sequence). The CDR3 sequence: CASRSGQGANYGYTF. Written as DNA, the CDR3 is TGTGCCAGCAGATCCGGACAGGGGGCAAACTATGGCTACACCTTC.

In DNA, the CDR3 is TGTGCCAGCAGTGAAGCGCTTCCCAGGGCCGAAGCTTTCTTT. Its protein product is CASSEALPRAEAFF. This rearrangement joins TRBV2 to TRBJ1-1; possible D gene TRBD1, 5 bases. Trimming removed 0 bases from V and 8 bases from J, with 13 bases in between. The V gene's germline CDR1 is SNHLY and CDR2 FYNNEI. The CDR3 contains 14 residues.

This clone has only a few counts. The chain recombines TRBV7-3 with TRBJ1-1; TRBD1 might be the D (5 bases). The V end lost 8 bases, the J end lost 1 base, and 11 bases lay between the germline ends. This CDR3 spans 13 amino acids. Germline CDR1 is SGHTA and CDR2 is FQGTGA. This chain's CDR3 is CASRGGGNTEAFF. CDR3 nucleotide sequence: TGTGCCAGCCGGGGCGGAGGGAACACTGAAGCTTTCTTT.

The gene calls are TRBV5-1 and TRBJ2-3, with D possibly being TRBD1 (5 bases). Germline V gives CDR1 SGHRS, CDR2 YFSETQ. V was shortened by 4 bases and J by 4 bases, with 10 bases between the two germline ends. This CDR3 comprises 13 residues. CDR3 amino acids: CASSTQGADTQYF. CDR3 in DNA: TGCGCCAGCAGCACCCAGGGTGCAGATACGCAGTATTTT.

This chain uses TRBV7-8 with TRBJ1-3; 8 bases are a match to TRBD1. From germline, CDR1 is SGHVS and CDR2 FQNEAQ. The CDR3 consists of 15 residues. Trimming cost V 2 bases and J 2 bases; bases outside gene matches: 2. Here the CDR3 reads CASSLQGAAGNTIYF. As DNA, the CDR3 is TGTGCCAGCAGCTTACAGGGGGCTGCTGGAAACACCATATATTTT.